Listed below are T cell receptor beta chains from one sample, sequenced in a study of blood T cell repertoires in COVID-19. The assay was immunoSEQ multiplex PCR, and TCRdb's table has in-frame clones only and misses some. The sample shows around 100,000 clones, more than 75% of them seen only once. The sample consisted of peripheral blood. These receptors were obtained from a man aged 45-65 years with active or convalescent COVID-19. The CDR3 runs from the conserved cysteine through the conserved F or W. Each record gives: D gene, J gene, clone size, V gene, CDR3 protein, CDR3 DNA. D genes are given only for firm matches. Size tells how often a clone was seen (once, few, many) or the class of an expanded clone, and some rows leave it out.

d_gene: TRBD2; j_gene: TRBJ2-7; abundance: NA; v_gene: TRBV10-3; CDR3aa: CASTTSGGSYEQYF; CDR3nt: TGTGCCAGCACCACTAGCGGGGGCTCCTACGAGCAGTACTTC
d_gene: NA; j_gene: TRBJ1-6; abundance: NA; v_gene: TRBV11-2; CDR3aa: CASSPSRGGFGNYAPLHF; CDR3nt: TGTGCCAGCAGCCCCTCGAGGGGGGGTTTTGGGAATTATGCACCCCTCCACTTT
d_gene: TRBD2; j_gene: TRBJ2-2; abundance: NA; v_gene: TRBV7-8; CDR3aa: CASSSRVLAGHTGELFF; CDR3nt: TGTGCCAGCAGCTCTAGGGTCCTAGCGGGGCACACCGGGGAGCTGTTTTTT
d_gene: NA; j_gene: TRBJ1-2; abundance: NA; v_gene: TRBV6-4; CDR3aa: CASSVKQGGGYTF; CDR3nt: TGTGCCAGCAGTGTAAAACAGGGTGGCGGCTACACCTTC
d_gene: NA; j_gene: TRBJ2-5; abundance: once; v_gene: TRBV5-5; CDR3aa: CASTRRGLEETQYF; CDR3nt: TGTGCCAGCACCCGCCGGGGGTTGGAAGAGACCCAGTACTTC
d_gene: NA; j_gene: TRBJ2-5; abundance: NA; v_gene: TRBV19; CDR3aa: CASSPGRGGGQETQYF; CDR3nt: TGTGCCAGTAGTCCCGGACGGGGTGGGGGGCAAGAGACCCAGTACTTC
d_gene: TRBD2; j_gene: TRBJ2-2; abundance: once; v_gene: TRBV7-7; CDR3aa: CASSFGTSGGDTGELFF; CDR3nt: TGTGCCAGCAGCTTCGGGACTAGCGGGGGGGACACCGGGGAGCTGTTTTTT
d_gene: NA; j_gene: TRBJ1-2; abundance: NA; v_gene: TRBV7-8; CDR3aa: CASSGRRGSPTYGYTF; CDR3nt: TGTGCCAGCAGCGGACGGCGGGGCAGCCCAACCTATGGCTACACCTTC
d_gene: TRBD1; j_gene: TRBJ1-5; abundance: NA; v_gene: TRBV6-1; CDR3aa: CASSESRGTGGREPQHF; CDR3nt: TGTGCCAGCAGTGAGAGTAGGGGGACAGGGGGCCGTGAGCCCCAGCATTTT
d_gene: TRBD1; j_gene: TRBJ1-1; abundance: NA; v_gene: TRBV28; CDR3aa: CASSSTGEENTEAFF; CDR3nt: TGTGCCAGCAGCTCGACAGGGGAGGAGAACACTGAAGCTTTCTTT
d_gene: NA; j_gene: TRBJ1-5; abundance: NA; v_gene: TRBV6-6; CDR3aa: CASSYPTAEAQPQHF; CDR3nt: TGTGCCAGCAGTTACCCTACAGCGGAGGCCCAGCCCCAGCATTTT
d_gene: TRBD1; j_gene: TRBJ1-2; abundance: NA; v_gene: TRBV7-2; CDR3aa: CASSLRGKTGHGYTF; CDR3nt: TGTGCCAGCAGCTTAAGGGGAAAGACAGGGCATGGCTACACCTTC
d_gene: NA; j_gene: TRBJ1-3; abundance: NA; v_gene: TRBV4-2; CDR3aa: CASSQGGLISGNTIYF; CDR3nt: TGTGCCAGCAGCCAAGGCGGGCTCATCTCTGGAAACACCATATATTTT
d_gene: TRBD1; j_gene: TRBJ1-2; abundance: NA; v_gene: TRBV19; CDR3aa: CASHNTGGEDYGYTF; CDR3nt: TGTGCCAGCCATAATACAGGGGGTGAAGACTATGGCTACACCTTC
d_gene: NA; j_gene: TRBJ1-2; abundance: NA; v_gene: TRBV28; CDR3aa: CASSSTGGGYTF; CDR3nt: TGTGCCAGCAGTTCGACAGGAGGTGGCTACACCTTC
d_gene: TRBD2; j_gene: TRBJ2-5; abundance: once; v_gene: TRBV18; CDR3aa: CASSPPGGGQETQYF; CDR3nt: TGTGCCAGCTCACCTCCGGGCGGGGGCCAAGAGACCCAGTACTTC
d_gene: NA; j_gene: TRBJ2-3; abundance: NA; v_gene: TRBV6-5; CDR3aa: CASSPVSAGTDTQYF; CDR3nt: TGTGCCAGCAGCCCCGTTAGCGCCGGCACAGATACGCAGTATTTT
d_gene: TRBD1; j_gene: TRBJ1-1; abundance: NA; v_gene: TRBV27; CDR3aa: CASSRIQGDRTEAFF; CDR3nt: TGTGCCAGCAGTCGTATACAGGGGGATCGAACTGAAGCTTTCTTT
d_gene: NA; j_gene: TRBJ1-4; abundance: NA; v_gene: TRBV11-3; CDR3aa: CASSLTATNEKLFF; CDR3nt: TGTGCCAGCAGCTTGACAGCGACTAATGAAAAACTGTTTTTT
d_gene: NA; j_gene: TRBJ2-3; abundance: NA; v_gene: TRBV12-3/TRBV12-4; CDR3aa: CASSWTDTDTQYF; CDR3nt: TGTGCCAGCAGTTGGACAGACACAGATACGCAGTATTTT
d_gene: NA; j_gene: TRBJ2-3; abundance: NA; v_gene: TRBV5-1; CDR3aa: CASSLNQGSTDTQYF; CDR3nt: TGCGCCAGCAGCTTGAACCAGGGGAGCACAGATACGCAGTATTTT
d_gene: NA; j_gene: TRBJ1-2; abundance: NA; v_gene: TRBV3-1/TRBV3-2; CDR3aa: CASSQGKGLVYGYTF; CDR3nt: TGTGCCAGCAGCCAAGGAAAGGGGTTGGTATATGGCTACACCTTC
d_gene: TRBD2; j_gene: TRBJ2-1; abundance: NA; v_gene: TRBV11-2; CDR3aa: CASSSPVAGGSSYNEQFF; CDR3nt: TGTGCCAGCAGCTCCCCGGTGGCGGGGGGTAGCTCCTACAATGAGCAGTTCTTC
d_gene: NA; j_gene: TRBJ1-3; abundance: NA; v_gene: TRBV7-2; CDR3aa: CASSLVGGLGNTIYF; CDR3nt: TGTGCCAGCAGCTTAGTCGGGGGGTTGGGAAACACCATATATTTT
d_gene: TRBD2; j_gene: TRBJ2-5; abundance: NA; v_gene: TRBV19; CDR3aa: CASSISGHRGETQYF; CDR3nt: TGTGCCAGTAGTATTAGCGGGCACCGAGGGGAGACCCAGTACTTC
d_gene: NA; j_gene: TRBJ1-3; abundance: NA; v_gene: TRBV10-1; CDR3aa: CASSAQLGAADTIYF; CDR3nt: TGCGCCAGCAGCGCTCAACTTGGAGCAGCGGACACCATATATTTT
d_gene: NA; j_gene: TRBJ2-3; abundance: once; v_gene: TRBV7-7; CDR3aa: CASSLGLGGADTQYF; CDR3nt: TGTGCCAGCAGCTTAGGACTAGGCGGGGCAGATACGCAGTATTTT